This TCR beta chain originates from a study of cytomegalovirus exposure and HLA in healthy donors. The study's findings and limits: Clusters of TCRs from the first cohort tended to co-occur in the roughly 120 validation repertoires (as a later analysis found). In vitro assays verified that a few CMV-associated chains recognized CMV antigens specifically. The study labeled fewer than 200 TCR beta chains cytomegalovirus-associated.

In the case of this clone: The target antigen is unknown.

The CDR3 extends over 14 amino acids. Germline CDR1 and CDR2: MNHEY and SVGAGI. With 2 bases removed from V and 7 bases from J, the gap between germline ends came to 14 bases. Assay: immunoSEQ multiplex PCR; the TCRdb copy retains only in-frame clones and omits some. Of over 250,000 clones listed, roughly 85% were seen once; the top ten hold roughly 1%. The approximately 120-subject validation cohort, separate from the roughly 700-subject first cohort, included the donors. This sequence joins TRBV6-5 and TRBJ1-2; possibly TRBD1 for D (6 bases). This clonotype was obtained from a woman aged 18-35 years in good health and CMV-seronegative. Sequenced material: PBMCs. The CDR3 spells CASSYGQGTSGYTF. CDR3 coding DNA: TGTGCCAGCAGTTACGGGCAGGGGACGAGTGGCTACACCTTC.